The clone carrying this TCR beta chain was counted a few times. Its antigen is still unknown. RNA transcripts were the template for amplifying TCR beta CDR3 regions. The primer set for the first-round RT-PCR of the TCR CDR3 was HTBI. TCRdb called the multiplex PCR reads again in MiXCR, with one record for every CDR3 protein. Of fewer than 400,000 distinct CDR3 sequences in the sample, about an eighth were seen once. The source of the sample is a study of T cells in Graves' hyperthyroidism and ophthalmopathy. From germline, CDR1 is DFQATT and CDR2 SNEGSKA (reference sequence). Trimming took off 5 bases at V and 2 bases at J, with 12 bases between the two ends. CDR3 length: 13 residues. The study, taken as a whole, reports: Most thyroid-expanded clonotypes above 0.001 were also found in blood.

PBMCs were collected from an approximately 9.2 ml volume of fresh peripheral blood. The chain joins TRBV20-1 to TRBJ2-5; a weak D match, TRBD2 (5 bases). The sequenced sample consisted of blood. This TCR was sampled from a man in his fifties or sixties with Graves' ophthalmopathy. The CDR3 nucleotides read TGCAGTGCTCCCCCGGGGTGGCAAGAGACCCAGTACTTC. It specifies CSAPPGWQETQYF.